This passage covers 18 T cell receptor beta chains from one sample sequenced in a study of blood T cell repertoires in COVID-19. The method was immunoSEQ multiplex PCR; TCRdb's version includes in-frame clones alone and lacks a portion of them. The profile shows 200,000 to 250,000 clones, around 86% of them singletons. The sample consisted of PBMCs or T cells enriched from blood (not recorded which). The receptors were gathered from a man between 35 and 55 years old who had recovered from COVID-19.

The rearrangement uses TRBV5-1 and TRBJ1-6, with TRBD1 matching 7 bases. Per the germline V gene, CDR1 is SGHRS and CDR2 is YFSETQ. The junction had 10 bases not matched to a gene; V was cut back by 4 bases and J by 6 bases. This CDR3 comprises 16 residues. CDR3 residues: CASSVTGDPGNSPLHF. The CDR3 DNA sequence: TGCGCCAGCAGCGTTACAGGGGATCCAGGTAATTCACCCCTCCACTTT.

The chain is built from TRBV12-3 or TRBV12-4 and TRBJ2-7, with D perhaps matching TRBD2 (6 bases). This CDR3 is 12 amino acids long. V shed 6 bases and J shed 6 bases, with 12 bases lying between them. DNA for the CDR3: TGTGCCAGCAGGCTCCCCGGGAGCGAGCAGTACTTC. Translated, it gives CASRLPGSEQYF.

The chain has TRBV30 and TRBJ2-7; 11 bases map to TRBD1. The germline V gene has CDR1 GTSNPN and CDR2 SVGIG (reference sequence). This CDR3 is 14 amino acids long. V dropped 2 bases and J dropped 3; count of bases not matched to a gene: 3. The CDR3 region has the DNA TGTGCCTGGAGTACCGGGACAGGGGGCTACGAGCAGTACTTC. Encoded protein: CAWSTGTGGYEQYF.

The V call is TRBV5-6, the J call TRBJ2-1, with 7 bases matching TRBD2. CDR3 length equals 18 residues. V shed 1 base, J shed 5 bases, and the junction held 15 bases outside the gene matches. Germline lookup yields CDR1 SGHDT and CDR2 YYEEEE. Written as DNA, the CDR3 is TGTGCCAGCAGCTTGAACGGGAGGAGGGTCGGGCCAAACAATGAGCAGTTCTTC. Its protein is CASSLNGRRVGPNNEQFF.

This chain links TRBV19 with TRBJ1-5; 10 bases match TRBD1. Germline V lookup: CDR1 LNHDA, CDR2 SQIVND (reference sequence). With 6 bases clipped from V and 2 bases from J, the junction kept 13 bases outside the gene matches. There are 18 residues in the CDR3. The CDR3 sequence is CASSRQRTGGGGNQPQHF. The CDR3 DNA sequence: TGTGCCAGTAGCCGCCAGCGGACAGGGGGGGGCGGCAATCAGCCCCAGCATTTT.

The chain uses TRBV27 and TRBJ2-7; 7 nucleotides match TRBD1. Trimming removed 7 bases from V and 4 bases from J; junction bases left unmatched: 7. The CDR3 totals 13 residues. The germline V gene has CDR1 MNHEY and CDR2 SMNVEV (reference sequence). The CDR3 coding sequence is TGTGCCAGCATCCAGGGGGACCCGTACGAGCAGTACTTC. Residues: CASIQGDPYEQYF.

The V gene is TRBV7-2, the J gene TRBJ1-4, with D possibly matching TRBD1 (6 bases). This CDR3 has 14 residues. The V and J ends lost 5 bases and 7 bases respectively, with 14 bases between them. Germline V gives CDR1 SGHTA, CDR2 FQGNSA. The CDR3 reads CASSPRDISEKLFF. CDR3 sequence (DNA): TGTGCCAGCAGCCCCAGGGACATCTCTGAAAAACTGTTTTTT.

A word on this clone: A read error may account for a junction end that differs from germline. This chain connects TRBV7-7 to TRBJ2-5; 13 bases fit TRBD2. Germline V gene sequence: CDR1 SSHAT, CDR2 FNYEAQ (reference sequence). This CDR3 has 16 residues. The CDR3, as DNA: TGTGCTAGCAGCCCACGACTAGCGGGGGGTCAAGAGACCCAGTACTTC. Protein product: CASSPRLAGGQETQYF.

The rearrangement links TRBV19 to TRBJ1-5, with D possibly TRBD1 on 5 matching bases. This CDR3 region has 15 residues. The germline gives CDR1 LNHDA, CDR2 SQIVND (reference sequence). V lost 3 bases and J 7 bases, leaving 16 bases between the germline ends. CDR3 residues: CASSIFGQRGQPQHF. In DNA form, the CDR3 reads TGTGCCAGTAGTATTTTCGGACAAAGGGGACAGCCCCAGCATTTT.

This clone has a single count. V usage is TRBV7-2 and J usage is TRBJ1-5; no clear D gene. Between the trimmed V and J ends, which lost 1 base and 2 bases, there was a span of 6 bases. The germline gives CDR1 SGHTA, CDR2 FQGNSA. CDR3 size: 14 residues. CDR3 residues: CASSLDGRNQPQHF. The CDR3 coding sequence is TGTGCCAGCAGCTTAGACGGTCGCAATCAGCCCCAGCATTTT.

This chain connects TRBV28 to TRBJ1-4, with a weak D call TRBD1 (5 bases). Germline V lookup: CDR1 MDHEN, CDR2 SYDVKM. The CDR3 spans 14 residues. Trimming took 8 bases from V and 8 from J, leaving 18 bases between them. In DNA form, the CDR3 reads TGTGCCAGCGGCGGGGGAGACGTCGGGGAAAAACTGTTTTTT. This translates into CASGGGDVGEKLFF.

The chain is built from TRBV2 and TRBJ1-5; maybe TRBD1 (5 bases). This CDR3 region has 15 residues. V lost 5 bases, J lost 2 bases, and 13 bases lay in between. The V gene's germline CDR1 is SNHLY and CDR2 FYNNEI. CDR3 coding DNA: TGTGCCAGCAGTTCTCTGACAGTAGGCAATCAGCCCCAGCATTTT. Amino acid sequence: CASSSLTVGNQPQHF.

This chain connects TRBV11-2 to TRBJ2-3; D is perhaps TRBD2 (6 bases). This CDR3 is built from 14 residues. V gave up 5 bases and J gave up 4 bases, with 13 bases separating them. The germline V gene encodes CDR1 SGHAT and CDR2 FQNNGV. The CDR3 DNA sequence: TGTGCCAGCAGCCGGCTGGAGGGCGCAGATACGCAGTATTTT. It yields the protein CASSRLEGADTQYF.

The CDR3 DNA reads TGTGCCACCAGTGATTTGGGGACAGGGGAAGAGACCCAGTACTTC. It encodes CATSDLGTGEETQYF. This sequence joins TRBV24-1 and TRBJ2-5, with TRBD1 matching 10 bases. The CDR3 spans 15 residues. Looked up from germline, CDR1 is KGHDR and CDR2 is SFDVKD. The trim removed 0 bases at V and 3 bases at J, leaving 0 bases unmatched.

V is TRBV7-2 and J is TRBJ2-3; D remains unclear. CDR1 is SGHTA, CDR2 FQGNSA, per germline. Trimming left V 0 bases short and J 2 bases short, with 9 bases between. CDR3 length: 15 amino acids. In nucleotides, the CDR3 is TGTGCCAGCAGCTTAGCTCCAGGAATCACAGATACGCAGTATTTT. Protein: CASSLAPGITDTQYF.

The chain joins TRBV19 to TRBJ1-1, with D perhaps matching TRBD1 (6 bases). V gave up 7 bases and J gave up 3 bases, with 15 bases separating them. The CDR3 runs 14 residues. Germline V lookup: CDR1 LNHDA, CDR2 SQIVND (reference sequence). The CDR3 sequence: CASKPDSLDTEAFF. Here the CDR3 DNA reads TGTGCCAGTAAGCCGGACAGTTTGGACACTGAAGCTTTCTTT.

This chain connects TRBV7-9 to TRBJ2-7; TRBD1 matches at 9 bases. This CDR3 spans 15 amino acids. Germline loops: CDR1 SEHNR, CDR2 FQNEAQ (reference sequence). The V gene end was trimmed by 4 bases and the J gene end by 5 bases; junction bases not matched to a gene: 9. CDR3 amino acids: CASSSSGTGSNEQYF. CDR3 nucleotide sequence: TGTGCCAGCAGCTCCTCAGGGACAGGGAGCAACGAGCAGTACTTC.

J is TRBJ1-2 and V is TRBV23-1, with 7 bases matching TRBD1. TRBV23-1 is known as an ORF, though its function is uncertain. This CDR3 has 19 amino acids. V gave up 4 bases and J gave up 0 bases; unmatched junction bases: 17. The CDR3 loop is CASSPRQGLRHRTNYGYTF. The CDR3 coding sequence is TGCGCCAGCAGTCCTAGACAGGGACTCAGGCATAGGACTAACTATGGCTACACCTTC.